Listed below are T cell receptor beta chains from one sample, sequenced in a study of blood T cell repertoires in COVID-19. TCRdb's table, derived via immunoSEQ multiplex PCR, lists solely in-frame clones and lacks some. The repertoire holds 400,000 to 500,000 clones, roughly 84% seen once, with about 1.5% in the top ten. The sequenced sample was PBMCs or T cells enriched from blood (not recorded which). These receptors originate from a woman younger than 30 who had been exposed to COVID-19. Both conserved end residues are part of each CDR3. A D gene is named only where the DNA matches it firmly. Size is stated for part of the rows, as once, few or many counts, or as a class when the clone is expanded.

clone_size d_call j_call v_call cdr3_length cdr3_nt cdr3_aa
few NA TRBJ2-1 TRBV28 13 TGTGCCAGCAGTTATGGACAACTCAATGAGCAGTTCTTC CASSYGQLNEQFF
NA TRBD1 TRBJ1-1 TRBV5-1 15 TGCGCCAGTACCGGACAGGGGCCTTCGAACACTGAAGCTTTCTTT CASTGQGPSNTEAFF
NA TRBD2 TRBJ2-1 TRBV19 18 TGTGCCAGTACGCGACTGGGGACTAGCGGGAGTTCCTACAATGAGCAGTTCTTC CASTRLGTSGSSYNEQFF
NA TRBD2 TRBJ2-3 TRBV27 15 TGTGCCAGCATGGTTATAGCGGGAGGGCCAGATACGCAGTATTTT CASMVIAGGPDTQYF
NA TRBD1 TRBJ1-6 TRBV4-1 15 TGCGCCAGCAGCCAATGGGGGACAGGGGAATCACCCCTCCACTTT CASSQWGTGESPLHF
NA NA TRBJ1-1 TRBV3-1/TRBV3-2 15 TGTGCCAGCAGCCCGACATCTAGCAGGAACTCGGAAGCTTTCTTT CASSPTSSRNSEAFF
few NA TRBJ2-7 TRBV9 13 TGTGCCAGCAGCGACGGGATTGGGTACGAGCAGTACTTC CASSDGIGYEQYF
NA TRBD2 TRBJ2-7 TRBV10-1 13 TGCGCCAGCAGCCCGGGACTAGCTGGTGAGCAGTACTTC CASSPGLAGEQYF
NA NA TRBJ1-6 TRBV19 17 TGTGCCAGTAGTCGAATGGGGGGGAGATCCTCAAATTCACCCCTCCACTTT CASSRMGGRSSNSPLHF
NA NA TRBJ2-7 TRBV5-4 16 TGTGCCAGCAGCCAAACAGGGGGGGGGTTCGGAAACGAGCAGTACTTC CASSQTGGGFGNEQYF